This TCR beta chain derives from a study of early T cells in non-severe SARS-CoV-2 infection. Study background: The sequenced material was bulk RNA from unsorted whole blood, and its chains were unpaired. Points from the study as a whole: Anti-spike CD8 responses were favored by VDJdb matching, which missed private and CD4 specificities.

The protocol attached unique molecular identifiers to individual cDNA molecules. MiXCR was run by TCRdb on the 5' RACE reads, yielding one entry per CDR3 protein. The sample gives some 30,000 distinct CDR3 sequences, 4.5% of which show up once; 6.3% is in the top ten. This clonotype was found many times. What it binds is unknown. The CDR3 runs 15 residues. This sequence was found in an adult who was a healthcare worker with PCR-confirmed SARS-CoV-2 infection or an uninfected control (not recorded which). The chain employs TRBV12-2 and TRBJ2-1; the table's D call of TRBD1 was not tested on the DNA. TRBV12-2 is given as a pseudogene. Sequencing used whole blood. CDR3 in amino acids: CASRLGDRGLDEQFF. The CDR3 DNA is TGTGCAAGTCGCTTAGGGGACAGGGGGCTTGATGAGCAGTTCTTC.